The clone carrying this T cell receptor beta chain has a handful of counts. Germline trimming cut 2 bases from V and 6 bases from J; bases unmatched to any gene: 4. Germline V CDR1 and CDR2: DFQATT, SNEGSKA (reference sequence). The CDR3 extends over 14 amino acids. The data originate from a study of CD8 T cells in ankylosing spondylitis. Via MiXCR, TCRdb re-called the 5' RACE reads, giving one row per CDR3 protein. The data contain about 250,000 distinct CDR3 sequences, roughly 32% of them singletons. The chain links TRBV20-1 to TRBJ1-6, with 7 bases identical to TRBD1. The specimen sequenced was blood, either unsorted or a sorted T cell fraction (not recorded which). The sequence derives from a male donor with ankylosing spondylitis or in good health (not recorded which). The DNA for the CDR3 is TGCAGTGCTAGATGGGACAGAATTAATTCACCCCTCCACTTT. It encodes CSARWDRINSPLHF.